The source of this TCR beta chain is a study of cytomegalovirus exposure and HLA in healthy donors. Study-wide results and limits: The availability of immune exposure information extended only to CMV serostatus. Accurate HLA-A and HLA-B prediction from TCR beta sequences was reported for most subjects. A later analysis found most CMV-associated TCR beta chains apparently HLA-restricted. The study designated 150 or so TCR beta chains cytomegalovirus-associated.

Trimming at V came to 3 bases and at J to 4 bases, leaving 5 bases not matched to a gene. Germline values: CDR1 LGHNA, CDR2 YNFKEQ. The CDR3 consists of 15 residues. About this clone: Its antigen remains unknown.

The primer mix had 60 Vbeta and 13 Jbeta primers. Libraries were prepared by immunoSEQ multiplex PCR; TCRdb keeps only in-frame clonotypes and omits some of them. The sample table includes some 30,000 clones. The receptor was derived from a middle-aged man in good health and CMV-seronegative. V is TRBV4-2 and J is TRBJ2-7, with 11 bases that match TRBD2. What was sequenced was PBMCs. The CDR3, as DNA: TGTGCCAGCAGCCATGCCGGGACTAGCGGATACGAGCAGTACTTC. Amino acids: CASSHAGTSGYEQYF.